One and the same sample provided the 16 T cell receptor beta chains below, sequenced in a study of shared clonotypes between healthy human individuals. Sequencing used immunoSEQ multiplex PCR; TCRdb keeps in-frame clones, though not all of them. Among some 1 million clones listed, approximately 72% were seen once. The sequencing input was memory CD4+ T cells sorted from blood. Documented subset: CD45RA-negative fraction. These receptors originate from a man younger than 35 in good health.

The genes are TRBV28 and TRBJ2-7; unclear D gene. Germline loops: CDR1 MDHEN, CDR2 SYDVKM. This CDR3 comprises 12 residues. The V and J ends lost 2 bases and 7 bases respectively, with 9 bases between them. In nucleotides, the CDR3 is TGTGCCAGCAGTTTAAGGAGTAGTGAGCAGTACTTC. Amino acid sequence: CASSLRSSEQYF. Full variable domain (rest looked up from reference TRBV28 and TRBJ2-7): DVKVTQSSRYLVKRTGEKVFLECVQDMDHENMFWYRQDPGLGLRLIYFSYDVKMKEKGDIPEGYSVSREKKERFSLILESASTNQTSMYLCASSLRSSEQYFGPGTRLTVT.

The chain joins TRBV30 to TRBJ2-7, with 8 bases fitting TRBD1. The CDR3 has 14 amino acids. With 5 bases clipped from V and 1 base from J, the junction kept 7 bases outside the gene matches. Germline CDR1 and CDR2: GTSNPN and SVGIG (reference sequence). The CDR3 region has the DNA TGTGCCTGGGATAACACAGGGGGTTCCTACGAGCAGTACTTC. Translating gives CAWDNTGGSYEQYF.

Regarding this clone: In the same sample, other DNA sequences code for this CDR3. The chain carries TRBV9 and TRBJ2-2; TRBD2 aligns across 7 bases. CDR1 is SGDLS and CDR2 is YYNGEE in the germline V gene. The CDR3 is made up of 14 amino acids. V shed 4 bases, J shed 5 bases, and the junction held 5 bases outside the gene matches. The CDR3, as DNA: TGTGCCAGCAGCTCCCCGGGGGGAACCGGGGAGCTGTTTTTT. This translates into CASSSPGGTGELFF.

In this sample, this clone turned up once. CDR3 DNA: TGTGCCAGCAGGGGAACGGGCTTCCAAGAGACCCAGTACTTC. It codes for CASRGTGFQETQYF. This sequence joins TRBV6-5 and TRBJ2-5; D is uncertain. Germline V gives CDR1 MNHEY, CDR2 SVGAGI. Trimming stripped 6 bases from V and 1 base from J, with 12 bases between. The CDR3 has 14 residues.

Comment on this clone: Compared with germline, one end of the junction differs, possibly owing to a read error. Other DNA sequences in the same sample also yield this CDR3. The V gene is TRBV7-7, the J gene TRBJ2-1, with 8 bases fitting TRBD2. Germline lookup yields CDR1 SSHAT and CDR2 FNYEAQ (reference sequence). This CDR3 comprises 15 residues. The CDR3 reads CASSLGAGGYNEQFF. For the CDR3, the DNA is TGTGCTAGCAGCTTAGGTGCGGGGGGATACAATGAGCAGTTCTTC.

The chain combines TRBV27 with TRBJ2-4; 12 bases line up with TRBD2. This CDR3 contains 13 residues. The germline gives CDR1 MNHEY, CDR2 SMNVEV (reference sequence). Trimming took 6 bases from V and 13 from J; bases not matched to a gene: 7. The CDR3 DNA reads TGTGCCAGCAGCCTCACTAGCGGGGGGCCCCAGTACTTC. Its protein product is CASSLTSGGPQYF.

The CDR3 bases are TGTGCCAGCAGCTTAACGAGGACAGACACCATATATTTT. It codes for CASSLTRTDTIYF. V is TRBV7-3 and J is TRBJ1-3; possibly TRBD1 for D (6 bases). CDR1 and CDR2 from the germline V gene are SGHTA and FQGTGA. V dropped 0 bases and J dropped 8 bases, with 8 bases sitting between them. This CDR3 contains 13 residues.

The chain employs TRBV13 and TRBJ2-5, with a tentative D call TRBD1 (5 bases). Trimming shortened V by 5 bases and J by 3 bases, and 16 bases separated the two germline ends. The CDR3 has 15 amino acids. Per germline, CDR1 PRHDT and CDR2 FYEKMQ (reference sequence). The DNA for the CDR3 is TGTGCCAGCAGCAAACGAACTATCAGGGAAGAGACCCAGTACTTC. Residues: CASSKRTIREETQYF.

The chain recombines TRBV4-2 with TRBJ2-5; possible D gene TRBD1, 6 bases. Per germline, CDR1 LGHNA and CDR2 YNFKEQ. V was shortened by 1 base and J by 1 base, with 19 bases between the two germline ends. This CDR3 region has 18 residues. The CDR3 sequence: CASSQGRATRGPQETQYF. The CDR3 coding sequence is TGTGCCAGCAGCCAAGGACGGGCGACCAGGGGACCCCAAGAGACCCAGTACTTC.

V gene TRBV25-1 combines with J gene TRBJ2-1; 11 nucleotides line up with TRBD2. The trim removed 8 bases at V and 9 bases at J, leaving 9 bases unmatched. This CDR3 contains 14 residues. Germline V gives CDR1 MGHDK, CDR2 SYGVNS. CDR3 amino acids: CASGLAGGPGEQFF. In DNA, the CDR3 is TGTGCCAGCGGTTTAGCGGGAGGGCCGGGTGAGCAGTTCTTC.

V and J are TRBV9 and TRBJ2-7; 7 bases agree with TRBD2. CDR1 and CDR2 from the germline V gene are SGDLS and YYNGEE. There are 16 residues in the CDR3. V was pared by 0 bases and J by 2 bases, with 8 bases of the junction left unmatched. This CDR3 reads CASSVGGSGATYEQYF. DNA of the CDR3: TGTGCCAGCAGCGTAGGCGGAAGCGGGGCGACCTACGAGCAGTACTTC.

The genes are TRBV30 and TRBJ2-7; no definite D call. The CDR3 consists of 11 residues. Looked up from germline, CDR1 is GTSNPN and CDR2 is SVGIG (reference sequence). V was cut by 2 bases and J by 7 bases, with 9 bases left in between. Written as DNA, the CDR3 is TGTGCCTGGAGTCTCTCGTTTGAGCAGTACTTC. Protein sequence: CAWSLSFEQYF.

The chain is built from TRBV27 and TRBJ2-1; no reliable D call. V lost 4 bases, J lost 5 bases, and 9 bases lay in between. CDR3 length: 13 amino acids. Germline V gene sequence: CDR1 MNHEY, CDR2 SMNVEV (reference sequence). CDR3 region: CASSWLQNNEQFF. In DNA, the CDR3 is TGTGCCAGCAGTTGGCTGCAGAACAATGAGCAGTTCTTC.

This clone was observed a few times. At the DNA level, this CDR3 is encoded by other sequences in the same sample as well. V and J are TRBV5-1 and TRBJ2-3; TRBD1 agrees at 11 bases. Germline CDR1 is SGHRS and CDR2 is YFSETQ. The length of the CDR3 is 15 residues. V gave up 3 bases and J gave up 5 bases; unmatched junction bases: 5. CDR3 sequence (DNA): TGCGCCAGCAGCTCTCCGGGACAGGGGGAAGATACGCAGTATTTT. It codes for CASSSPGQGEDTQYF.

The chain carries TRBV2 and TRBJ1-1, with D perhaps matching TRBD1 (6 bases). The CDR3 has 13 residues. CDR1 and CDR2 from the germline V gene are SNHLY and FYNNEI. V lost 7 bases and J 5 bases, leaving 14 bases between the germline ends. CDR3 coding DNA: TGTGCCAGCATGATGGGGCAGGGGACTGAAGCTTTCTTT. Translating gives CASMMGQGTEAFF.

The rearrangement joins TRBV30 to TRBJ2-2, with D possibly being TRBD1 (5 bases). The germline V gene has CDR1 GTSNPN and CDR2 SVGIG (reference sequence). The CDR3 totals 16 residues. V lost 0 bases and J lost 4, with 15 bases in between. In nucleotides, the CDR3 is TGTGCCTGGAGTGTGTCGCTAGGGGTAACCACCGGGGAGCTGTTTTTT. It is translated as CAWSVSLGVTTGELFF.